The subject of this entry is one TCR beta chain. A single count supports this clone. It has no known antigen specificity. No per-base quality is available; no much larger clone lies one base away. The data belong to a study of OX40 agonist ivuxolimab in advanced cancers. Describing the broader study: The costimulatory receptor OX40 (CD134) was targeted by ivuxolimab, a fully human IgG2 agonistic monoclonal antibody. Patients were allowed to have had prior anti-PD-1, anti-PD-L1 or anti-CTLA-4 therapy, and approximately 37% of the dose-escalation patients had been treated with checkpoint inhibitors. Of the roughly 50 dose-escalation patients, hepatocellular carcinoma was present in approximately 20, melanoma in roughly 15, renal cell carcinoma in 9 and head and neck cancer in 9. Partial responses occurred in three dose-escalation patients: two with cutaneous melanoma and one with hepatocellular carcinoma. A male proportion of almost 85% and a mean age of 60 years, ranging from 23 to 79, were recorded for the dose-escalation cohort. Intravenous ivuxolimab was administered to patients every 2 weeks at six dose levels: 0.01, 0.1, 0.3, 1.5, 3 and 10 mg/kg. The point of sequencing TCRbeta in the periphery was to test whether ivuxolimab changed TCR sequence diversity and drove clonal T-cell expansion. The paper covers the monotherapy dose-escalation part of the phase I ivuxolimab trial, which included N ≈ 57 patients.

The full study reports these points: In the 0.1-3.0 mg/kg groups, partial responders were among the patients with the lowest normalized peripheral clonal expansion, particularly in CD8+ T cells. Low levels of normalized T-cell clonal expansion were also shown by some nonresponding patients. After ivuxolimab, expanded clones were on average more numerous among CD8+ T cells than among CD4+ T cells. At doses from 0.1 to 3.0 mg/kg, clonal expansion was seen in both CD4+ and CD8+ blood T cells between baseline and week 6. The antigen specificity of the clonally expanded peripheral T cells was not determined.

The trial excluded patients who had a history of autoimmune disease or who were on systemic immunosuppression. In every dose cohort, peripheral blood was drawn for TCR sequencing at baseline, cycle 4 day 1, and cycle 7 day 1. The samples were taken from a phase I, first-in-human, multicenter, open-label dose-escalation trial of ivuxolimab. Adults with locally advanced or metastatic melanoma, renal cell carcinoma, hepatocellular carcinoma or head and neck squamous cell carcinoma were enrolled in the trial. Before TCR sequencing, CD4+ T cells and CD8+ T cells from peripheral blood were sorted into separate populations. V sheds 6 bases and J sheds 6 bases, leaving 17 bases between their ends. In the germline V gene (reference sequence), CDR1 corresponds to MNHEY and CDR2 to SMNVEV. The CDR3 contains 15 residues, cysteine and phenylalanine counted. The sequence is cut down to CDR3 DNA, 45 bases in frame from base 1.

To sequence the TCRbeta CDR3 region, genomic DNA was isolated from the sorted cells. The immunoSEQ Assay was used for sequencing of TCRbeta CDR3 regions. TCRdb holds this immuneACCESS table with in-frame rearrangements only. Some clones are missing; in checked studies, unresolved V genes explain under half, and the rest has no known cause. The sample table holds over 30,000 clones, of which over 85% were seen once. The ten largest clones represent 0.8% to 1% of the sample. The rearrangement combines TRBV27 with TRBJ2-2; no D gene is confidently identified. This specimen was CD4+ or CD8+ T cells sorted from blood, taken in a trial of the OX40 agonist ivuxolimab. The source of this sequence is an adult with an advanced solid tumor such as melanoma, head and neck, liver or kidney cancer. The CDR3 reads CASSPLELGSGELFF. The base sequence is TGTGCCAGCAGCCCCCTTGAATTAGGGTCCGGGGAGCTGTTTTTT.